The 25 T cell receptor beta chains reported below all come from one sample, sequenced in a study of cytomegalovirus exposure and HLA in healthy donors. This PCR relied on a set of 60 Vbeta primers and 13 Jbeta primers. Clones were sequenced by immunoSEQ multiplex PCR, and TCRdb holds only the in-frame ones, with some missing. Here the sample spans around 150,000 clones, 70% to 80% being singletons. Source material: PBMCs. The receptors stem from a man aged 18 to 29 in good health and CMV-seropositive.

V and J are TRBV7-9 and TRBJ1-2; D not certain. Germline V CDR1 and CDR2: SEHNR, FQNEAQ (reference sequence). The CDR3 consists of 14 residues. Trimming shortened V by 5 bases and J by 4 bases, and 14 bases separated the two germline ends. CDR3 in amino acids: CASSQQPGIYGYTF. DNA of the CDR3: TGTGCCAGCAGCCAACAACCGGGGATCTATGGCTACACCTTC.

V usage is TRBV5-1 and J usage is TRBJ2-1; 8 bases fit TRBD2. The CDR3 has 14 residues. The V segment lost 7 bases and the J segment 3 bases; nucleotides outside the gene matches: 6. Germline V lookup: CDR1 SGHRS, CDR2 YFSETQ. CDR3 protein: CASGERESYNEQFF. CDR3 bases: TGCGCCAGCGGAGAGCGGGAGAGCTACAATGAGCAGTTCTTC.

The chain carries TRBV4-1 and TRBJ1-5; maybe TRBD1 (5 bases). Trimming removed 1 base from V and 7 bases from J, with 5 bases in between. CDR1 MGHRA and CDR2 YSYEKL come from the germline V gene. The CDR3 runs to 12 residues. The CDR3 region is CASSQGQQPQHF. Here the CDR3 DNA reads TGCGCCAGCAGCCAAGGACAGCAGCCCCAGCATTTT.

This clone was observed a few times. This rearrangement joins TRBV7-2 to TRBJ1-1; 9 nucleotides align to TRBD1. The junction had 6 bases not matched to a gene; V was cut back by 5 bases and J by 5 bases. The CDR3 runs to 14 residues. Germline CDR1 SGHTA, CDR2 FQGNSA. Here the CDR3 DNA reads TGTGCCAGCAGCCGGGGACAGGGCCGGACTGAAGCTTTCTTT. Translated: CASSRGQGRTEAFF. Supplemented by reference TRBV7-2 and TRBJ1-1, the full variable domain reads GAGVSQSPSNKVTEKGKDVELRCDPISGHTALYWYRQSLGQGLEFLIYFQGNSAPDKSGLPSDRFSAERTGGSVSTLTIQRTQQEDSAVYLCASSRGQGRTEAFFGQGTRLTVV.

The CDR3 loop is CASSYSPGDNQPQHF. The CDR3, as DNA: TGTGCCAGCAGTTACTCGCCGGGAGACAATCAGCCCCAGCATTTT. V usage is TRBV6-5 and J usage is TRBJ1-5, with D hard to call. V lost 0 bases and J lost 3, with 9 bases in between. Per the germline V gene, CDR1 is MNHEY and CDR2 is SVGAGI. The CDR3 totals 15 residues.

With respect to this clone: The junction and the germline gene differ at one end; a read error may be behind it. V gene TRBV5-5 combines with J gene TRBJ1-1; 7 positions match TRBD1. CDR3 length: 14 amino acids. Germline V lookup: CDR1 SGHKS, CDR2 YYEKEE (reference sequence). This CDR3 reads CVSRRGQPNTEAFF. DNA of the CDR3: TGTGTCAGCAGGAGGGGACAGCCGAACACTGAAGCTTTCTTT.

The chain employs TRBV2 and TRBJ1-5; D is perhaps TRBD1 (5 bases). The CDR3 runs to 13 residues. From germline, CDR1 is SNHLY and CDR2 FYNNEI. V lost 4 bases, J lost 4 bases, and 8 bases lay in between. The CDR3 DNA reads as TGTGCCAGCAGTGGCCAGGGTAATCAGCCCCAGCATTTT. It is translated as CASSGQGNQPQHF.

Here the CDR3 DNA reads TGTGCCAGCAGCTTAGACCTAGACAATGAGCAGTTCTTC. Amino acids: CASSLDLDNEQFF. This chain uses TRBV7-9 with TRBJ2-1; D not certain. The length of the CDR3 is 13 residues. The germline CDR1 and CDR2 sequences are SEHNR and FQNEAQ (reference sequence). V gave up 1 base and J gave up 5 bases, with 6 bases separating them.

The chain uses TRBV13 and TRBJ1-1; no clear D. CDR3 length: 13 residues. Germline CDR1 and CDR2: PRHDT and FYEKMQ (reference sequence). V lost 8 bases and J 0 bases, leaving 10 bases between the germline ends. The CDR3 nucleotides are TGTGCCAGCCGATCCTCTATGAACACTGAAGCTTTCTTT. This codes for CASRSSMNTEAFF.

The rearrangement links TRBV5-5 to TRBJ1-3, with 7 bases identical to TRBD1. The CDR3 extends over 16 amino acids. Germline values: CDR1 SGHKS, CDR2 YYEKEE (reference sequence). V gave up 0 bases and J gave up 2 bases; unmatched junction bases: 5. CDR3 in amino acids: CASSLGDSQAGNTIYF. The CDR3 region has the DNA TGTGCCAGCAGCTTGGGGGACAGTCAAGCTGGAAACACCATATATTTT. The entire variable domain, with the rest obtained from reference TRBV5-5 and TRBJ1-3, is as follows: DAGVTQSPTHLIKTRGQQVTLRCSPISGHKSVSWYQQVLGQGPQFIFQYYEKEERGRGNFPDRFSARQFPNYSSELNVNALLLGDSALYLCASSLGDSQAGNTIYFGEGSWLTVV.

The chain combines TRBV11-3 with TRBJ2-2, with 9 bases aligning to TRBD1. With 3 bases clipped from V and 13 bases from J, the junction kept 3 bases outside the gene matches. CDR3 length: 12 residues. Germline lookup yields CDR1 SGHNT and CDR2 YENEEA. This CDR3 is CASSLDRGVLFF. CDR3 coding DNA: TGTGCCAGCAGCTTGGACAGGGGCGTGCTGTTTTTT.

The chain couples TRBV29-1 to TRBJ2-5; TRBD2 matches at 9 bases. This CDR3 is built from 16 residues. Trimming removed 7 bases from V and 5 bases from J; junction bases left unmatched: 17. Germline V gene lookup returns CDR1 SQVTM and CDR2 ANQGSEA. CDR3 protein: CSARHTHSGSLETQYF. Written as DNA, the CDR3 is TGCAGCGCCCGACATACCCATAGCGGGAGTTTGGAGACCCAGTACTTC.

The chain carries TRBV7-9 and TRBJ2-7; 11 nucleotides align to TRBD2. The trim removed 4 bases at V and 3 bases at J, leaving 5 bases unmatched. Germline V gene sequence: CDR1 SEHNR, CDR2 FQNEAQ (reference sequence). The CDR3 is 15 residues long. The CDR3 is CASSSTSGGHYEQYF. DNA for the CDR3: TGTGCCAGCAGCTCAACTAGCGGGGGACACTACGAGCAGTACTTC.

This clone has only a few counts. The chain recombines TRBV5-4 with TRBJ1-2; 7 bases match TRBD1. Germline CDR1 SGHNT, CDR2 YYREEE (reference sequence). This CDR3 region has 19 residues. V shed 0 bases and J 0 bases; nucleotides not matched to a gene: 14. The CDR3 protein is CASSLESRDREGANYGYTF. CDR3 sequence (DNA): TGTGCCAGCAGCTTGGAATCCCGAGACAGGGAAGGAGCTAACTATGGCTACACCTTC.

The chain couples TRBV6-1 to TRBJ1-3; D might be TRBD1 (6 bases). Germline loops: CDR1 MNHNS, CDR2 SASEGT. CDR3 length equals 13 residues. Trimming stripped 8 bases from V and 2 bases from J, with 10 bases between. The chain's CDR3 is CASYRQAGNTIYF. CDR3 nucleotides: TGTGCCAGCTACCGACAGGCTGGAAACACCATATATTTT.

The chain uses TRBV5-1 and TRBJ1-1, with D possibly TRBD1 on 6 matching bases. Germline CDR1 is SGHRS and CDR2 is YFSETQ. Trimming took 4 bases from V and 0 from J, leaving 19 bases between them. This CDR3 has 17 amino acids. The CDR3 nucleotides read TGCGCCAGCAGCATTCGTTGGCTGAACAGGGTGAACACTGAAGCTTTCTTT. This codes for CASSIRWLNRVNTEAFF.

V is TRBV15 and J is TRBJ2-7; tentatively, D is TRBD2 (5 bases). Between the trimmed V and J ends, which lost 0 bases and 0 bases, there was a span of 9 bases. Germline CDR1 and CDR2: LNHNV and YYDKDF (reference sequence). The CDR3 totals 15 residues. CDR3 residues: CATSRDEGASYEQYF. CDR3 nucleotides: TGTGCCACCAGCAGAGACGAGGGAGCCTCCTACGAGCAGTACTTC.

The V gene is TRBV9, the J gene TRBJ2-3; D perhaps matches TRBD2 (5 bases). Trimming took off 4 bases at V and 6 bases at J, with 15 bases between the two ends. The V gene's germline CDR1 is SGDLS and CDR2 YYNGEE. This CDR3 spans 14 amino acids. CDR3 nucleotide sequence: TGTGCCAGCAGCCCCCCCTTGGGCGGGGATACGCAGTATTTT. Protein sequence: CASSPPLGGDTQYF. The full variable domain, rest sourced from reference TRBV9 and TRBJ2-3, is DSGVTQTPKHLITATGQRVTLRCSPRSGDLSVYWYQQSLDQGLQFLIQYYNGEERAKGNILERFSAQQFPDLHSELNLSSLELGDSALYFCASSPPLGGDTQYFGPGTRLTVL.

CDR3 nucleotide sequence: TGTGCCAGCAGCTTAAATCCGGGCCGGGGGGCCCTATACAATGAGCAGTTCTTC. Encoded protein: CASSLNPGRGALYNEQFF. This chain joins TRBV7-3 and TRBJ2-1; D may be TRBD2 (7 bases). The CDR3 runs to 18 residues. Trimming took off 1 base at V and 4 bases at J, with 20 bases between the two ends. Germline V gene sequence: CDR1 SGHTA, CDR2 FQGTGA.

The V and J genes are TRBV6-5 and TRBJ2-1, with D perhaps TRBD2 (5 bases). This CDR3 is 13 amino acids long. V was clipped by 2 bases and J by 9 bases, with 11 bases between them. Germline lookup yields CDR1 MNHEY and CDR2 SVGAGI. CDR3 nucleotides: TGTGCCAGCAGTTACAACCTACGGGGTGAGCAGTTCTTC. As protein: CASSYNLRGEQFF.

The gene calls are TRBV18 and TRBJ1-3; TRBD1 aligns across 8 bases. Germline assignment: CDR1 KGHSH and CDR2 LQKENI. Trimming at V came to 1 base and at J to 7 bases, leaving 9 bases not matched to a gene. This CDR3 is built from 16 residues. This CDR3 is CASSPRGQGGRNTIYF. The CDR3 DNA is TGTGCCAGCTCACCACGTGGACAGGGTGGTCGGAACACCATATATTTT.

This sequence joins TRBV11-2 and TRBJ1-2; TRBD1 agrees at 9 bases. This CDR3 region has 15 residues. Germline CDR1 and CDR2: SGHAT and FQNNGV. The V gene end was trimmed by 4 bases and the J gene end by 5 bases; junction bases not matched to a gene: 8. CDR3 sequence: CASSWGQGIIYGYTF. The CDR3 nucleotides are TGTGCCAGCAGCTGGGGACAGGGAATAATATATGGCTACACCTTC.

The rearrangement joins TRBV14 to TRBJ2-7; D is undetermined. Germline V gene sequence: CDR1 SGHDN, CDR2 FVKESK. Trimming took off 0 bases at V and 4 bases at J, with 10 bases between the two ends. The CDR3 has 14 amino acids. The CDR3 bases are TGTGCCAGCAGCCAAGAGGTATCGGGTTACGAGCAGTACTTC. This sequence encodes CASSQEVSGYEQYF.

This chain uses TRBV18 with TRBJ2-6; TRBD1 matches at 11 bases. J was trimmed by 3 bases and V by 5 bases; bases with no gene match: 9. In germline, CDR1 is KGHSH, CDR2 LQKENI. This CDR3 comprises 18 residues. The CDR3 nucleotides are TGTGCCAGCTCAATTGTTCGGACAGGGGGCATTGGGGCCAACGTCCTGACTTTC. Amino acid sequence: CASSIVRTGGIGANVLTF.

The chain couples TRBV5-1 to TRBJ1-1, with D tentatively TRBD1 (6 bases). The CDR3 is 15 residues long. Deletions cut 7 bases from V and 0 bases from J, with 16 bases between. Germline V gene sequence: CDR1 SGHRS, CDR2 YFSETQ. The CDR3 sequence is CASRGGVSMNTEAFF. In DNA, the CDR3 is TGCGCCAGCCGAGGGGGGGTCAGCATGAACACTGAAGCTTTCTTT. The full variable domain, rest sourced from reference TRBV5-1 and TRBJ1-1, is KAGVTQTPRYLIKTRGQQVTLSCSPISGHRSVSWYQQTPGQGLQFLFEYFSETQRNKGNFPGRFSGRQFSNSRSEMNVSTLELGDSALYLCASRGGVSMNTEAFFGQGTRLTVV.